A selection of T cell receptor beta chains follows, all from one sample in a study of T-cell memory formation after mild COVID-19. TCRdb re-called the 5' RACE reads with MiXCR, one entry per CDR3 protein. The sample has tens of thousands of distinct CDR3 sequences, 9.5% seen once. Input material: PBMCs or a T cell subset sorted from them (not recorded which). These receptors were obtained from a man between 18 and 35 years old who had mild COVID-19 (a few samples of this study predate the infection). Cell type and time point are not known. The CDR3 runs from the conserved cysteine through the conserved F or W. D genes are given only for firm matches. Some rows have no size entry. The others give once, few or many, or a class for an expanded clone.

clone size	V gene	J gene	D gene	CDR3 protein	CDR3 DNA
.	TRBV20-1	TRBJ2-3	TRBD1	CSADGDRGTQYF	TGCAGTGCGGACGGGGACAGGGGTACGCAGTATTTT
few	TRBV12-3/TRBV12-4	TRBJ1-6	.	CASSKQGYNSPLHF	TGTGCCAGCAGCAAACAGGGATATAATTCACCCCTCCACTTT
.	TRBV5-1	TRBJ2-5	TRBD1	CASRRAGTGGETQYF	TGCGCCAGCAGGCGAGCCGGGACAGGGGGAGAGACCCAGTACTTC
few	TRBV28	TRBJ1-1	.	CASRQGRGAFF	TGTGCCAGCAGACAGGGTCGTGGCGCTTTCTTT
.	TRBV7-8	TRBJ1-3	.	CASSLAQGGGCGNTIYF	TGTGCCAGCAGCTTAGCGCAGGGCGGGGGTTGTGGAAACACCATATATTTT
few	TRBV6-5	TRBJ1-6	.	CASSYSTGPSPLHF	TGTGCCAGCAGTTACTCAACAGGGCCCTCACCCCTCCACTTT
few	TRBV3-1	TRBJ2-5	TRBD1	CASSQIDRGDQYF	TGTGCCAGCAGCCAAATTGACAGGGGGGACCAGTACTTC
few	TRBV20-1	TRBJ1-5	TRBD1	CSAWQGADQPQHF	TGCAGTGCTTGGCAGGGGGCTGATCAGCCCCAGCATTTT
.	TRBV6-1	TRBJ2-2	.	CASSDSTGELFF	TGTGCCAGCAGTGACTCCACCGGGGAGCTGTTTTTT
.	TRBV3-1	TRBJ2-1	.	CASSLNARAHEQFF	TGTGCCAGCAGCCTAAACGCGCGAGCCCATGAGCAGTTCTTC
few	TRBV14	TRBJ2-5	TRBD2	CASSHFALAGAQETQYF	TGTGCCAGCAGCCACTTCGCACTAGCGGGGGCTCAAGAGACCCAGTACTTC
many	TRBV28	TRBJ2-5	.	CASHRGGQTQYF	TGTGCCAGCCACCGAGGTGGCCAGACCCAGTACTTC
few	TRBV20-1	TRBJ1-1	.	CSARDSIGATEAFF	TGCAGTGCTAGAGATTCTATCGGGGCTACTGAAGCTTTCTTT
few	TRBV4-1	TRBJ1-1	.	CASSQVARGGLLLHTEAFF	TGCGCCAGCAGCCAAGTCGCCCGAGGGGGACTTCTTCTTCACACTGAAGCTTTCTTT
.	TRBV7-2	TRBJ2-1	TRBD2	CASSQTGTRTDEQFF	TGTGCCAGCAGCCAAACGGGGACTAGGACGGATGAGCAGTTCTTC
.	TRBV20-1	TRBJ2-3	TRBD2	CSARVAGRERDTQYF	TGCAGTGCTAGAGTAGCGGGACGGGAAAGGGATACGCAGTATTTT
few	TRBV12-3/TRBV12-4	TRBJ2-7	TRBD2	CASTRGLAYEQYF	TGTGCCAGCACCAGAGGACTAGCCTACGAGCAGTACTTC
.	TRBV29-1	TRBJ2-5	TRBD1	CSVSRTGGKTQYF	TGCAGCGTTTCCCGGACAGGGGGGAAGACCCAGTACTTC
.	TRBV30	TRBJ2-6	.	CAWEIANVLTF	TGTGCCTGGGAAATTGCCAACGTCCTGACTTTC
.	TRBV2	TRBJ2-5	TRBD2	CASGLERGAETQYF	TGTGCCAGCGGGTTGGAGCGGGGGGCGGAGACCCAGTACTTC
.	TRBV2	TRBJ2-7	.	CASSPSSYEQYF	TGTGCCAGCAGCCCGAGCTCCTACGAGCAGTACTTC
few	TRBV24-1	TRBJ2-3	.	CATSPVLADTQYF	TGTGCCACCTCTCCCGTCTTGGCTGATACGCAGTATTTT
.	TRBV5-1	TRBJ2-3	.	CASNTMGGETDTQYF	TGCGCCAGCAACACTATGGGGGGTGAGACAGATACGCAGTATTTT
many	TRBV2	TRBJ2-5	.	CASRGEETQYF	TGTGCCAGCAGGGGAGAAGAGACCCAGTACTTC
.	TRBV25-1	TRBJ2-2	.	CASSEGGANGELFF	TGTGCCAGCAGTGAAGGGGGGGCGAACGGGGAGCTGTTTTTT
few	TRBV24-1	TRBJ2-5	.	CATSDSRGSMETQYF	TGTGCCACCAGTGATTCCCGGGGATCAATGGAGACCCAGTACTTC
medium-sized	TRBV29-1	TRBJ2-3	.	CSVEAGAGTRTDTQYF	TGCAGCGTTGAAGCGGGGGCAGGAACCCGCACAGATACGCAGTATTTT
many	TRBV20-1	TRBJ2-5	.	CSARDTGLGETQYF	TGCAGTGCTAGGGACACAGGCTTGGGAGAGACCCAGTACTTC
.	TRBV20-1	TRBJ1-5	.	CSARPGAYNQPQHF	TGCAGTGCCCGCCCGGGGGCCTACAATCAGCCCCAGCATTTT
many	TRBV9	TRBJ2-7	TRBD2	CASRPGLAGPSYEQYF	TGTGCCAGCAGACCCGGACTAGCGGGGCCCTCCTACGAGCAGTACTTC
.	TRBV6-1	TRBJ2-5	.	CASSFPLETQYF	TGTGCCAGCAGTTTCCCTCTGGAGACCCAGTACTTC
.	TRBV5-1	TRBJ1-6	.	CASALNRAGSPLHF	TGCGCCAGCGCACTGAACAGGGCAGGGTCACCCCTCCACTTT
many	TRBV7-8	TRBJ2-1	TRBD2	CASSPRTSGGSYNEQFF	TGTGCCAGCAGCCCGAGGACTAGCGGGGGCTCCTACAATGAGCAGTTCTTC
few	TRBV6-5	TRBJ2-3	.	CASSYYRTDTQYF	TGTGCCAGCAGTTACTACCGCACAGATACGCAGTATTTT
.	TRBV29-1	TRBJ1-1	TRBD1	CSVEWVGRGTEAFF	TGCAGCGTTGAATGGGTTGGCAGGGGGACTGAAGCTTTCTTT
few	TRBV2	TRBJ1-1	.	CASSEVSGNTEAFF	TGTGCCAGCAGTGAGGTATCTGGGAACACTGAAGCTTTCTTT
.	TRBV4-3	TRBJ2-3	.	CASSQAGRGASTDTQYF	TGCGCCAGCAGCCAAGCGGGACGGGGGGCTAGCACAGATACGCAGTATTTT
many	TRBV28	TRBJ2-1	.	CASHRAGAMENEQFF	TGTGCCAGCCACCGGGCTGGGGCAATGGAGAATGAGCAGTTCTTC
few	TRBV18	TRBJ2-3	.	CASSPKGRKQYF	TGTGCCAGCTCACCAAAGGGGCGCAAGCAGTATTTT
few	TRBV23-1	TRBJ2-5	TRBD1	CASSQPTGLETQYF	TGCGCCAGCAGTCAACCGACAGGGTTGGAGACCCAGTACTTC
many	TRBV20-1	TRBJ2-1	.	CSASGLSGTYNEQFF	TGCAGTGCTAGTGGGCTTAGCGGCACTTACAATGAGCAGTTCTTC
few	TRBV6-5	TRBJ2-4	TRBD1	CASSPHTPTGVAKNIQYF	TGTGCCAGCAGTCCACACACCCCGACAGGGGTAGCCAAAAACATTCAGTACTTC